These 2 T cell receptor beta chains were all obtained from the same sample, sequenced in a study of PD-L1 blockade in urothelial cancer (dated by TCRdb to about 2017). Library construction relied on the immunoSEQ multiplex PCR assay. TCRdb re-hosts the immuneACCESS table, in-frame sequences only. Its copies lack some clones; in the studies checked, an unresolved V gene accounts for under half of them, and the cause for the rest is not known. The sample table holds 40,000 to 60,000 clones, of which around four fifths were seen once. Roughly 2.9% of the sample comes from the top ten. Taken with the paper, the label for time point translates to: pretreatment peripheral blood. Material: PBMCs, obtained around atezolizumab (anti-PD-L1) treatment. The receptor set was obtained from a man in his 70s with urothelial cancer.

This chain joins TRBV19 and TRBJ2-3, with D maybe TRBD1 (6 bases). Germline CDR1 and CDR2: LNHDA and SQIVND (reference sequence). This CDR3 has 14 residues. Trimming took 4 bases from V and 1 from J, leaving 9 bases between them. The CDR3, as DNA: TGTGCCAGTAGTACACAGGGAGGCACAGATACGCAGTATTTT. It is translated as CASSTQGGTDTQYF. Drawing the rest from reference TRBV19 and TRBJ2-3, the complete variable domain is DGGITQSPKYLFRKEGQNVTLSCEQNLNHDAMYWYRQDPGQGLRLIYYSQIVNDFQKGDIAEGYSVSREKKESFPLTVTSAQKNPTAFYLCASSTQGGTDTQYFGPGTRLTVL.

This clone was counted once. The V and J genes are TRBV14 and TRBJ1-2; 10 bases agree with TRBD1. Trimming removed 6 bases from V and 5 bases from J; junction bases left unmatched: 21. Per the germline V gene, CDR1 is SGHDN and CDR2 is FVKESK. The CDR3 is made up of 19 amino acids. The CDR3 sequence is CASRPTWGGTRDRGYGYTF. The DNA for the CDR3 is TGTGCCAGCAGGCCAACCTGGGGCGGGACCCGGGACAGGGGATATGGCTACACCTTC.